The 8 T cell receptor beta chains below all came from one sample that was sequenced in a study of cytomegalovirus exposure and HLA in healthy donors. PCR was performed using 60 Vbeta and 13 Jbeta primers. Using immunoSEQ multiplex PCR, the repertoire was profiled, and TCRdb retains in-frame clones only, with some absent. The repertoire holds 100,000 or so clones, with around four fifths as singletons. The sequencing input was PBMCs. These receptors all come from a man between 40 and 49 years old in good health and CMV-seronegative.

This clone has more than one count but fewer than ten. V gene TRBV5-4 combines with J gene TRBJ2-1; 9 bases agree with TRBD2. Germline V lookup: CDR1 SGHNT, CDR2 YYREEE (reference sequence). The length of the CDR3 is 16 residues. After removal of 4 bases from V and 4 bases from J, the junction contained 9 bases not matched to a gene. CDR3 DNA: TGTGCCAGCAGCGGGGGTAGCGGGGGTAGGTACAATGAGCAGTTCTTC. Protein sequence: CASSGGSGGRYNEQFF.

J is TRBJ2-1 and V is TRBV10-3; 7 bases agree with TRBD1. The CDR3 length is 14 residues. With V trimmed by 6 bases and J by 2 bases, 4 bases remained unmatched. CDR1 is ENHRY, CDR2 SYGVKD, per germline. The CDR3 is CAIRRQGAYNEQFF. CDR3 nucleotides: TGTGCCATCAGGAGGCAGGGGGCCTACAATGAGCAGTTCTTC.

The V call is TRBV5-1, the J call TRBJ1-6; no firm D call. V lost 8 bases and J lost 6, with 12 bases in between. The germline CDR1 and CDR2 sequences are SGHRS and YFSETQ. The length of the CDR3 is 13 residues. The CDR3 loop reads CARGAVLNSPLHF. CDR3 coding DNA: TGCGCCAGGGGAGCCGTCCTTAATTCACCCCTCCACTTT.

This clone was seen only a few times. The sample contains more than one DNA sequence encoding this CDR3. This chain uses TRBV27 with TRBJ2-1, with 12 bases matching TRBD2. This CDR3 region has 17 residues. From germline, CDR1 is MNHEY and CDR2 SMNVEV (reference sequence). Unmatched junction bases numbered 9, after V lost 4 bases and J lost 5 bases. The DNA of the CDR3 is TGTGCCAGCAGTTCCCCCCCGACTAGCGGGGGAGACAATGAGCAGTTCTTC. This translates into CASSSPPTSGGDNEQFF.

V usage is TRBV19 and J usage is TRBJ1-2, with a possible D match to TRBD1 (6 bases). The CDR3 runs to 14 residues. The germline CDR1 and CDR2 sequences are LNHDA and SQIVND (reference sequence). Deletions cut 5 bases from V and 4 bases from J, with 14 bases between. CDR3 in DNA: TGTGCCAGTAGTTCAGACAGGAGAGCCTATGGCTACACCTTC. Protein: CASSSDRRAYGYTF.

This sequence joins TRBV7-6 and TRBJ1-1; D is ambiguous. V was shortened by 1 base and J by 4 bases, with 13 bases between the two germline ends. The V gene's germline CDR1 is SGHVS and CDR2 FNYEAQ. The CDR3 has 15 residues. The CDR3 is CASSLVAGVGTEAFF. The DNA of the CDR3 is TGTGCCAGCAGCTTAGTAGCGGGAGTTGGCACTGAAGCTTTCTTT.

The chain has TRBV6-5 and TRBJ2-3; weak D call: TRBD1 (7 bases). Between the trimmed V and J ends, which lost 3 bases and 1 base, there was a span of 11 bases. CDR3 length equals 15 residues. CDR1 and CDR2 from the germline V gene are MNHEY and SVGAGI. The DNA for the CDR3 is TGTGCCAGCAGTTATCGGGGGACAGGCACAGATACGCAGTATTTT. Translating gives CASSYRGTGTDTQYF.

The chain links TRBV28 to TRBJ2-1; TRBD1 is a possible D gene (5 bases). V was clipped by 3 bases and J by 3 bases, with 12 bases between them. Looked up from germline, CDR1 is MDHEN and CDR2 is SYDVKM. The CDR3 has 15 residues. Here the CDR3 DNA reads TGTGCCAGCAGTTTGGGGCAGGCGATCTACAATGAGCAGTTCTTC. Translating gives CASSLGQAIYNEQFF.